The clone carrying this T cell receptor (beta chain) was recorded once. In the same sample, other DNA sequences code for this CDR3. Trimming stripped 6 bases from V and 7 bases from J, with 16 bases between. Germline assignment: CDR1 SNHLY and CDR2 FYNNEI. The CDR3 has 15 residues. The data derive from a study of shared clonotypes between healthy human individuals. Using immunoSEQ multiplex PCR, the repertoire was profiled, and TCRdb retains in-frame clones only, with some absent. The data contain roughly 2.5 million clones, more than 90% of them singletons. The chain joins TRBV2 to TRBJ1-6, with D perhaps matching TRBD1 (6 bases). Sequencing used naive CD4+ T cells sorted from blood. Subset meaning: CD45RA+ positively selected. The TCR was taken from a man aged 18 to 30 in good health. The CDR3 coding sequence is TGTGCCAGCAGCCCACAGGGAACAGGGAATTCACCCCTCCACTTT. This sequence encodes CASSPQGTGNSPLHF.